What follows are 24 T cell receptor beta chains derived from one specimen sequenced in a study of beta chain features in type 1 diabetes. Findings and limits, study-wide: There was a moderate but significant shortening of TCRB CDR3s in all four CD4+ subsets of Type 1 diabetes patients.

These receptors are not linked to any known antigen. The study reverse transcribed the entire isolated RNA, so it sequenced expressed TCRB transcripts. This table comes from immunoSEQ multiplex PCR, and its TCRdb copy is limited to in-frame clones, with some not included. The sample shows 200,000 to 250,000 clones, more than 11% of them seen only once. The sample comprised naive CD4+ T cells from blood. Receptor source: a man aged 30 to 45 with type 1 diabetes.

The chain joins TRBV6-6 to TRBJ2-5; the D is unclear. V was shortened by 2 bases and J by 2 bases, with 12 bases between the two germline ends. The CDR3 totals 15 residues. Germline V CDR1 and CDR2: MNHNY, SVGAGI (reference sequence). CDR3 nucleotide sequence: TGTGCCAGCAGTTACGGGTCCGGCAGGCAAGAGACCCAGTACTTC. Translated, it gives CASSYGSGRQETQYF.

This chain joins TRBV5-1 and TRBJ2-1; 13 bases match TRBD2. V lost 4 bases, J lost 10 bases, and 11 bases stayed unmatched. The germline CDR1 and CDR2 sequences are SGHRS and YFSETQ. The CDR3 sequence is 16 residues long. The CDR3 reads CASSPGLAGEGGEQFF. CDR3 nucleotides: TGCGCCAGCAGCCCAGGACTAGCGGGAGAAGGTGGGGAGCAGTTCTTC.

This clone was seen more than once but under ten times. This rearrangement joins TRBV7-9 to TRBJ1-2, with D possibly being TRBD1 (6 bases). V was trimmed by 3 bases and J by 8 bases, leaving 13 bases between them. This CDR3 comprises 13 residues. Germline values: CDR1 SEHNR, CDR2 FQNEAQ (reference sequence). The CDR3 spells CASSFPTGNGYTF. CDR3 nucleotides: TGTGCCAGCAGCTTCCCAACAGGGAACGGCTACACCTTC. Full variable domain (remainder filled in from reference TRBV7-9 and TRBJ1-2): DTGVSQNPRHKITKRGQNVTFRCDPISEHNRLYWYRQTLGQGPEFLTYFQNEAQLEKSRLLSDRFSAERPKGSFSTLEIQRTEQGDSAMYLCASSFPTGNGYTFGSGTRLTVV.

The rearrangement uses TRBV6-1 and TRBJ1-6; TRBD1 aligns across 8 bases. The CDR3 is 13 amino acids. Germline CDR1 is MNHNS and CDR2 is SASEGT. The trim removed 9 bases at V and 6 bases at J, leaving 4 bases unmatched. The CDR3, as DNA: TGTGCCAGTGACAGGGGCCCTAATTCACCCCTCCACTTT. It specifies CASDRGPNSPLHF.

This clone was counted a few times. The sample holds other DNA sequences that translate to the same CDR3. V gene TRBV19 combines with J gene TRBJ1-5, with 10 bases fitting TRBD1. Trimming cost V 3 bases and J 4 bases; bases outside gene matches: 3. Germline V CDR1 and CDR2: LNHDA, SQIVND (reference sequence). The CDR3 sequence is 15 residues long. CDR3 loop: CASSIWGQGNQPQHF. CDR3 in DNA: TGTGCCAGTAGTATCTGGGGACAGGGGAATCAGCCCCAGCATTTT.

This clone came up a few times. The gene calls are TRBV5-1 and TRBJ2-1; a weak D match, TRBD1 (5 bases). The CDR3 runs 15 residues. Germline V gene sequence: CDR1 SGHRS, CDR2 YFSETQ. V shed 1 base and J shed 8 bases, with 16 bases lying between them. In DNA form, the CDR3 reads TGCGCCAGCAGCTTGTCAGGGAATGTGATCGATGAGCAGTTCTTC. Translating it yields CASSLSGNVIDEQFF.

There are a few counts of this clone. The J gene is TRBJ2-2, the V gene TRBV7-2; TRBD2 agrees at 7 bases. The CDR3 sequence is 16 residues long. Germline loops: CDR1 SGHTA, CDR2 FQGNSA. Trimming removed 5 bases from V and 0 bases from J; junction bases left unmatched: 6. In DNA form, the CDR3 reads TGTGCCAGCAGCCCCCAGGGAGGGTCGAACACCGGGGAGCTGTTTTTT. Its protein is CASSPQGGSNTGELFF.

This rearrangement joins TRBV30 to TRBJ1-2; 7 bases line up with TRBD1. The CDR3 runs to 12 residues. The junction had 2 bases not matched to a gene; V was cut back by 1 base and J by 6 bases. Germline CDR1 and CDR2: GTSNPN and SVGIG (reference sequence). The CDR3 DNA follows: TGTGCCTGGAGTGAAACAGGGGATGGCTACACCTTC. Amino acid sequence: CAWSETGDGYTF. The full variable domain, completed using reference TRBV30 and TRBJ1-2, is SQTIHQWPATLVQPVGSPLSLECTVEGTSNPNLYWYRQAAGRGLQLLFYSVGIGQISSEVPQNLSASRPQDRQFILSSKKLLLSDSGFYLCAWSETGDGYTFGSGTRLTVV.

This sequence joins TRBV27 and TRBJ2-2; the D is unclear. The CDR3 is 11 residues long. V lost 8 bases and J lost 2, with 3 bases in between. In germline, CDR1 is MNHEY, CDR2 SMNVEV (reference sequence). CDR3 protein: CASPNTGELFF. For the CDR3, the DNA is TGTGCCAGCCCTAACACCGGGGAGCTGTTTTTT.

There are a few counts of this clone. The chain carries TRBV6-5 and TRBJ1-1; 7 positions agree with TRBD1. Germline loops: CDR1 MNHEY, CDR2 SVGAGI. The CDR3 is 12 amino acids. V lost 6 bases, J lost 9 bases, and 7 bases stayed unmatched. CDR3 nucleotides: TGTGCCAGCAGCCAGGGGGGTTTCAAAGCTTTCTTT. It encodes CASSQGGFKAFF.

V gene TRBV6-5 combines with J gene TRBJ2-1, with D uncertain. This CDR3 is 11 amino acids long. The V gene's germline CDR1 is MNHEY and CDR2 SVGAGI. Trimming removed 5 bases at V and 7 bases at J, with 6 bases between. DNA for the CDR3: TGTGCCAGCAGTCGGTTGAATGAGCAGTTCTTC. Amino acid sequence: CASSRLNEQFF.

This chain connects TRBV5-1 to TRBJ2-3; D is possibly TRBD2 (5 bases). Deletions cut 2 bases from V and 2 bases from J, with 9 bases between. This CDR3 is 14 amino acids long. Germline CDR1 reads SGHRS; CDR2 reads YFSETQ. This CDR3 is CASSFSGFTDTQYF. The CDR3 DNA is TGCGCCAGCAGCTTCAGCGGCTTCACAGATACGCAGTATTTT. The full variable domain, in which reference TRBV5-1 and TRBJ2-3 provide the parts outside the CDR3, is KAGVTQTPRYLIKTRGQQVTLSCSPISGHRSVSWYQQTPGQGLQFLFEYFSETQRNKGNFPGRFSGRQFSNSRSEMNVSTLELGDSALYLCASSFSGFTDTQYFGPGTRLTVL.

This clone has just a few counts. The chain is built from TRBV6-6 and TRBJ2-3; D might be TRBD2 (6 bases). Trimming pared 7 bases from V and 2 bases from J, leaving 19 bases between. The CDR3 covers 16 residues. Germline V CDR1 and CDR2: MNHNY, SVGAGI (reference sequence). CDR3 DNA: TGTGCCAGCACCGCCGGGATAGCGGACAACACAGATACGCAGTATTTT. It encodes CASTAGIADNTDTQYF.

The V call is TRBV2, the J call TRBJ2-7; possibly TRBD1 for D (6 bases). The germline V gene has CDR1 SNHLY and CDR2 FYNNEI. The CDR3 is 14 residues long. V dropped 2 bases and J dropped 1 base, with 9 bases sitting between them. As DNA, the CDR3 is TGTGCCAGCAGTGAAAACAGGGAATCCTACGAGCAGTACTTC. Protein sequence: CASSENRESYEQYF.

In the case of this clone: The sample carries other DNA sequences with the same CDR3. This chain links TRBV7-2 with TRBJ2-3; D is unclear. Germline lookup yields CDR1 SGHTA and CDR2 FQGNSA. V lost 5 bases and J lost 4, with 7 bases in between. The CDR3 sequence is 12 residues long. The CDR3 sequence is CASSPLADTQYF. CDR3 bases: TGTGCCAGCAGCCCCCTAGCAGATACGCAGTATTTT. Together with reference TRBV7-2 and TRBJ2-3, the CDR3 gives the full variable domain: GAGVSQSPSNKVTEKGKDVELRCDPISGHTALYWYRQSLGQGLEFLIYFQGNSAPDKSGLPSDRFSAERTGGSVSTLTIQRTQQEDSAVYLCASSPLADTQYFGPGTRLTVL.

This clone appeared a few times. V gene TRBV25-1 combines with J gene TRBJ2-7; D possibly corresponds to TRBD1 (5 bases). The CDR3 is made up of 15 amino acids. Trimming removed 5 bases from V and 1 base from J, with 15 bases in between. CDR1 and CDR2 (germline): MGHDK, SYGVNS. This CDR3 is CASSLGRVGSYEQYF. The CDR3 DNA reads TGTGCCAGCAGTCTGGGCAGGGTGGGTTCCTACGAGCAGTACTTC.

The rearrangement joins TRBV25-1 to TRBJ2-7; D uncertain. V was shortened by 4 bases and J by 5 bases, with 6 bases between the two germline ends. CDR3 size: 11 residues. The germline V gene encodes CDR1 MGHDK and CDR2 SYGVNS. CDR3 in DNA: TGTGCCAGCAGTGCGCTAAACGAGCAGTACTTC. This translates into CASSALNEQYF.

This clone was counted only a few times. The V call is TRBV29-1, the J call TRBJ1-5; the match to TRBD1 covers 8 bases. The V gene end was trimmed by 4 bases and the J gene end by 6 bases; junction bases not matched to a gene: 5. The CDR3 has 13 amino acids. Germline lookup yields CDR1 SQVTM and CDR2 ANQGSEA. The CDR3 coding sequence is TGCAGCGTTGCAGGGGGCGAAGGTCAGCCCCAGCATTTT. Its translation: CSVAGGEGQPQHF.

V and J are TRBV7-2 and TRBJ2-4, with 9 nucleotides matching TRBD2. Germline assignment: CDR1 SGHTA and CDR2 FQGNSA. Trimming cost V 4 bases and J 16 bases; bases outside gene matches: 14. The length of the CDR3 is 14 residues. For the CDR3, the DNA is TGTGCCAGCAGCTCACCGGGACTAGCAGCGCTACTATACTTC. It translates to CASSSPGLAALLYF.

The rearrangement joins TRBV10-3 to TRBJ2-2; D unresolved. Germline CDR1 is ENHRY and CDR2 is SYGVKD. The germline V and J ends were trimmed by 8 bases and 1 base, with 14 bases remaining between them. The CDR3 has 15 amino acids. Here the CDR3 DNA reads TGTGCCATCGGGCCTTCTGCGCAGAACACCGGGGAGCTGTTTTTT. Its protein is CAIGPSAQNTGELFF.

This clone has just a few counts. V gene TRBV18 combines with J gene TRBJ2-2; D is perhaps TRBD2 (6 bases). This CDR3 is built from 16 residues. V lost 0 bases to trimming and J lost 4 bases, with 12 bases between them. Germline V gene lookup returns CDR1 KGHSH and CDR2 LQKENI. CDR3 in DNA: TGTGCCAGCTCACCACCGCACCTCGGGAGCACCGGGGAGCTGTTTTTT. This encodes CASSPPHLGSTGELFF. Supplemented by reference TRBV18 and TRBJ2-2, the full variable domain reads NAGVMQNPRHLVRRRGQEARLRCSPMKGHSHVYWYRQLPEEGLKFMVYLQKENIIDESGMPKERFSAEFPKEGPSILRIQQVVRGDSAAYFCASSPPHLGSTGELFFGEGSRLTVL.

This clone was counted a few times. V gene TRBV10-3 combines with J gene TRBJ2-1, with 7 positions matching TRBD1. V lost 10 bases to trimming and J lost 6 bases; unmatched junction nucleotides: 12. Germline V gene sequence: CDR1 ENHRY, CDR2 SYGVKD. The CDR3 sequence is 14 residues long. The CDR3 sequence: CATNPGQMINEQFF. CDR3 sequence (DNA): TGTGCCACGAATCCGGGACAGATGATCAATGAGCAGTTCTTC.

This clone was detected a few times. The chain joins TRBV18 to TRBJ1-1; 9 positions match TRBD1. The germline gives CDR1 KGHSH, CDR2 LQKENI. J gave up 4 bases and V 3 bases, and 3 bases lay outside the gene matches. The CDR3 is 14 residues long. DNA for the CDR3: TGTGCCAGCTCACCCCTGACAGGGGGCACTGAAGCTTTCTTT. Its translation: CASSPLTGGTEAFF.

This clone has only a few counts. This chain links TRBV6-6 with TRBJ1-1; the D is unclear. Germline CDR1 MNHNY, CDR2 SVGAGI (reference sequence). There are 10 residues in the CDR3. Deletions cut 6 bases from V and 11 bases from J, with 10 bases between. For the CDR3, the DNA is TGTGCCAGCAGCTCCCTGTTCGCTTTCTTT. Translated, it gives CASSSLFAFF.